This T cell receptor beta chain emerged from a study of blood T cell repertoires in COVID-19. TCRdb keeps only in-frame clones here, not all; method: immunoSEQ multiplex PCR. The sample carries under 85,000 clones, about 85% recorded once. V gave up 8 bases and J gave up 4 bases; unmatched junction bases: 11. CDR3 size: 15 residues. CDR1 and CDR2 from the germline V gene are MGHDK and SYGVNS. The origin of this receptor is an elderly man with acute or convalescent COVID-19. Source material: peripheral blood. This chain uses TRBV25-1 with TRBJ2-5; 9 bases match TRBD2. CDR3 nucleotides: TGTGCCAGCTCGGAGGCGGGAGGGCGGGTAGAGACCCAGTACTTC. Translating it yields CASSEAGGRVETQYF. Complete variable domain (other parts from reference TRBV25-1 and TRBJ2-5): EADIYQTPRYLVIGTGKKITLECSQTMGHDKMYWYQQDPGMELHLIHYSYGVNSTEKGDLSSESTVSRIRTEHFPLTLESARPSHTSQYLCASSEAGGRVETQYFGPGTRLLVL.